The 10 T cell receptor beta chains presented below share a single source sample, sequenced in a study of OX40 agonist ivuxolimab in advanced cancers. Some clones are missing from TCRdb's copy, which holds only in-frame ones; the method was immunoSEQ multiplex PCR. There are some 99,000 clones in the sample; about four fifths occur only once, and approximately 1.5% lies in the top ten. Sequencing was performed on CD4+ or CD8+ T cells sorted from blood, taken in a trial of the OX40 agonist ivuxolimab. The receptor set was obtained from an adult with an advanced solid tumor such as melanoma, head and neck, liver or kidney cancer.

This clone came up once. The chain joins TRBV28 to TRBJ1-5; D not resolved. V dropped 11 bases and J dropped 3 bases, with 11 bases sitting between them. The CDR3 sequence is 12 residues long. CDR1 and CDR2 (germline): MDHEN, SYDVKM. Here the CDR3 reads CAAMGPNQPQHF. DNA for the CDR3: TGTGCCGCCATGGGTCCCAATCAGCCCCAGCATTTT.

The chain joins TRBV6-1 to TRBJ1-2, with no clear D. Germline V gene sequence: CDR1 MNHNS, CDR2 SASEGT. Trimming removed 8 bases at V and 4 bases at J, with 8 bases between. The CDR3 is made up of 11 amino acids. The CDR3: CASAEGYGYTF. CDR3 in DNA: TGTGCCAGCGCAGAAGGCTATGGCTACACCTTC.

The V and J genes are TRBV28 and TRBJ1-5; D is unresolved. V shed 6 bases and J shed 12 bases, with 24 bases lying between them. Germline CDR1 MDHEN, CDR2 SYDVKM. The CDR3 covers 15 residues. CDR3 region: CASRLVMIEPGRQHF. The DNA of the CDR3 is TGTGCCAGCAGGCTCGTTATGATCGAGCCAGGCCGCCAGCATTTT.

J is TRBJ2-5 and V is TRBV10-1; D may be TRBD2 (6 bases). Trimming removed 5 bases at V and 0 bases at J, with 16 bases between. The CDR3 contains 16 residues. Per germline, CDR1 WNHNN and CDR2 SYGVQD (reference sequence). The CDR3 region is CASSKRTTNHQETQYF. The CDR3 DNA is TGCGCCAGCAGTAAAAGGACTACGAACCACCAAGAGACCCAGTACTTC.

This rearrangement joins TRBV18 to TRBJ2-6; D unresolved. The germline V gene has CDR1 KGHSH and CDR2 LQKENI. CDR3 size: 18 residues. Between the trimmed V and J ends, which lost 2 bases and 0 bases, there was a span of 14 bases. The CDR3 nucleotides are TGTGCCAGCTCACCATCGTGGGATTGGTCCTCTGGGGCCAACGTCCTGACTTTC. Its translation: CASSPSWDWSSGANVLTF.

The chain carries TRBV11-2 and TRBJ2-5, with 10 bases that match TRBD2. The V gene's germline CDR1 is SGHAT and CDR2 FQNNGV. There are 14 residues in the CDR3. The ends lost 6 bases at V and 3 bases at J; junction bases unmatched: 4. CDR3 coding DNA: TGTGCCAGCAGGCGTACTAGCGGGGAAGAGACCCAGTACTTC. Translated, it gives CASRRTSGEETQYF.

J is TRBJ2-7 and V is TRBV7-2; D might be TRBD1 or TRBD2, each matching 5 bases. CDR3 length equals 16 residues. CDR1 SGHTA and CDR2 FQGNSA come from the germline V gene. Trimming removed 5 bases from V and 2 bases from J, with 19 bases in between. CDR3 bases: TGTGCCAGCAGCCTAAGGCCGGGGCCCGAACCCTACGAGCAGTACTTC. It codes for CASSLRPGPEPYEQYF.

CDR3 sequence reads: CASSSDRRYEQYF. The CDR3 bases are TGTGCCAGCAGCTCCGACAGGAGATACGAGCAGTACTTC. The J gene is TRBJ2-7, the V gene TRBV11-3, with a possible D match to TRBD1 (6 bases). Trimming removed 4 bases at V and 4 bases at J, with 11 bases between. Germline values: CDR1 SGHNT, CDR2 YENEEA. This CDR3 has 13 residues.

The gene calls are TRBV7-6 and TRBJ1-3; D gene uncertain. Germline assignment: CDR1 SGHVS and CDR2 FNYEAQ. Trimming took 1 base from V and 0 from J, leaving 13 bases between them. The CDR3 has 17 amino acids. CDR3 residues: CASSLGRNGDSGNTIYF. DNA for the CDR3: TGTGCCAGCAGCTTAGGACGTAACGGCGACTCTGGAAACACCATATATTTT.

The chain has TRBV29-1 and TRBJ1-4, with D unclear. The V and J ends lost 1 base and 4 bases respectively, with 7 bases between them. There are 13 residues in the CDR3. Germline V CDR1 and CDR2: SQVTM, ANQGSEA. The DNA of the CDR3 is TGCAGCGTTGAAGGAGGCGGTAATGAAAAACTGTTTTTT. This sequence encodes CSVEGGGNEKLFF.